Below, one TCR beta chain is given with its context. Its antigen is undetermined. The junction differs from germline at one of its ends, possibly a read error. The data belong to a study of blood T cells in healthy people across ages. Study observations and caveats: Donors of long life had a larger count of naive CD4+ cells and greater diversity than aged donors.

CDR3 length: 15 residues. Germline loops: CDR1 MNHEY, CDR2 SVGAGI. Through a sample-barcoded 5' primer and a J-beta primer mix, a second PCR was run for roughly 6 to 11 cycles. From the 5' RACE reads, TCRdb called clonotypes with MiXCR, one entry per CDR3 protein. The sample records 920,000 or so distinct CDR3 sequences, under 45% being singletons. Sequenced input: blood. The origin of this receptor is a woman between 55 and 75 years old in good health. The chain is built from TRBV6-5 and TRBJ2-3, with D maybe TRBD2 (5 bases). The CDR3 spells CASSYASSSTDRQYF. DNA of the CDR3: TGTGCCAGCAGTTACGCTAGCTCTAGCACAGATAGGCAGTATTTT.